This T cell receptor beta chain appears in the sequencing data of a study of cytomegalovirus exposure and HLA in healthy donors (dated by TCRdb to 2016 to 2017). Turning to the overall study: An earlier analysis of 587 of the donors reported approximately 300 Gb of sequence data and around 100 million unique TCR beta sequences obtained from 150 million to 200 million T cells. Both class I and class II loci were covered by HLA typing, at four-digit resolution. Roughly 290 gigabases of sequencing data and tens of millions of unique TCR sequences made up an early release that covered several hundred HLA-typed donors. Of the approximately 400 genotyped donors, over 65% fell in the genetic ancestry cluster associated with self-reported Caucasian donors. To predict cytomegalovirus infection status, the study brought together high-throughput TCR immunosequencing, statistical association of individual TCRs with disease status, and machine learning. All discovery cohort repertoires had been generated on a single sequencing platform. A later genetic analysis used genome-wide SNP genotypes for 398 of the 666 donors, treating that subset as a discovery cohort. Across approximately 400 genotyped donors of the cohort, an average of roughly 250,000 unique TCR beta nucleotide sequences per donor were sequenced, and 15% to 20% of those sequences were non-productive. To decide whether each TCR beta V gene segment behaved as functional or pseudogenic, an earlier analysis of some 580 of the donors relied on high-throughput TCR beta sequencing. Along with the approximately 700-subject first cohort, a separate validation cohort of 120 different subjects was used. In a later analysis, previously published TCR beta repertoires from 550 to 750 donors were re-analyzed and high-resolution HLA genotyping was added so that TCR occurrence patterns could be studied. The aim of the study was to test whether cataloging public T cell receptors could identify signatures of past pathogen exposure. Donor age, sex, ethnicity and CMV serostatus were compiled together with the repertoire data. Rather than drawing on any new phenotypic data, the later analysis identified candidate immune exposures from TCR beta sequences and the way those sequences occurred across donors. Typing coverage differed by locus: A, B, C, DRB1 and DQB1 were typed in about 620-630 donors, DQA1 in about 560, DPA1 in 600 to 610, and DPB1 in 400 to 490. Using immunosequencing, the study profiled T cell repertoires from some 670 subjects and related those repertoires to cytomegalovirus serostatus. Roughly five DR-DQ haplotypes were handled as single units for association and clustering, since linkage in the cohort was strong. The research as a whole found: A group of highly shared sequence variants was considered likely to be a technical artifact of the sequencing pipeline. At a false discovery rate of 0.05, a later analysis linked roughly 17,000 TCR beta sequences to specific HLA alleles. A total of roughly 160 TCR beta chains were listed by the study as associated with cytomegalovirus. The authors suggested that the approach could potentially be extended to other disease states and immunological phenotypes. The 87-base-pair reads could not distinguish some IMGT-functional V segments, including TRBV6-2 and TRBV6-3, so those segments were excluded. V-gene and J-gene trimming of TCR beta chains was associated with a missense DCLRE1C variant in a later genetic analysis, and the association was replicated in an independent cohort. A later genetic analysis reported fewer N-insertions in productive TCRs among donors in an Asian-associated ancestry cluster than the roughly 650-donor mean. Because HLA typing was missing for some donors at each locus, association tests included only the typed subset. A further reported finding was that TCR beta sequences accurately predicted the HLA-A and HLA-B alleles for most subjects in the first cohort. A few of the identified cytomegalovirus-associated TCR beta chains were confirmed in vitro to be specific for cytomegalovirus antigens. Compared with equally common non-associated chains, HLA-associated TCR beta chains in a later analysis were more clonally expanded and had lower generation probabilities. In an earlier analysis of approximately 600 of the donors, most TCR beta V segments were observed in productive rearrangements about 87% or about 30% of the time, broadly matching IMGT annotations. Linkage disequilibrium might explain the correlated functional status among segregating V segments, but an unknown experimental factor could not be ruled out. Presence/absence analyses assumed roughly uniform sequencing depth across donors, an assumption that may not hold. Assigning TCR associations to individual alleles was difficult when HLA alleles, especially DR and DQ, strongly co-occurred. Most TCR sequences were seen in very few donors, while some public TCRs were found in many individuals. The classifier was reported to diagnose cytomegalovirus status with high specificity and sensitivity in both the original and validation cohorts. According to a later analysis, most CMV-associated TCR beta chains appeared to be HLA-restricted, and the HLA associations seemed to be driven largely by CMV exposure. Because counts were too low, approximately 18 rarely observed V segments, including chromosome 9 orphons, were excluded from the earlier analysis of roughly 580 of the donors. A later analysis reported that several top co-occurrence clusters appeared linked to parvovirus B19, influenza, CMV and Epstein-Barr virus. The cohort was sequenced for TCR beta chains only, and without alpha or paired-chain data the features that could be detected were limited. Immune exposure information for the cohort was limited to CMV serostatus. In a later analysis, TCR association rates were found to vary across HLA loci, with the most associated TCRs seen for DRB1 alleles and the fewest for HLA-C alleles.

The cohort comprised around 690 healthy bone marrow donors. At the time of sampling, all cohort members were nominally healthy, though unrecorded immune exposures were likely present. The donor was CMV seropositive and was included in the group of approximately 300 seropositive cohort members. Each donor provided a peripheral blood sample, and peripheral blood mononuclear cells were used for TCR beta sequencing. The Qiagen DNeasy Blood Extraction Kit was used to extract genomic DNA from the blood cell samples. V is trimmed back by 2 bases and J by 2 bases, and the junction contains 8 bases that no gene match accounts for. Looking up the germline V gene yields CDR1 SGHRS and CDR2 YFSETQ. Its CDR3 holds 18 amino acids, cysteine through phenylalanine. Only CDR3 DNA remains: 54 bases, in frame from the first base. A remark on this clone: Its binding antigen is unknown. Qualities for individual bases were not recorded, and no much larger clone is one base off.

Library method: the immunoSEQ multiplex PCR assay. For the multiplex PCR, a mixture combining 60 forward primers for TCR Vbeta segments and 13 reverse primers for TCR Jbeta segments was used. The CDR3 region of rearranged TCR beta genes was amplified from genomic DNA by a multiplex PCR assay. On the Illumina HiSeq System, the amplified TCR beta libraries were sequenced as 87-base-pair reads. The study's own analysis went as follows. A later analysis tallied around 80 million unique TCR beta chains across the 666 repertoires, and about 12 million of those chains were shared by two or more donors. Raw reads were error-corrected and collapsed into unique sequences by a nearest-neighbor algorithm in which closely related sequences were merged to remove PCR and sequencing errors. V, D and J gene segments were assigned by aligning CDR3 sequences to IMGT reference sequences. For a sequence to be retained, a match of at least six nucleotides was required to both a V gene segment and a J gene segment. Rearrangements were called productive when the CDR3 lacked stop codons and stayed in frame with V and J; all others were non-productive. CDR3 was defined according to IMGT convention as the region running from the second conserved V-encoded cysteine to the conserved J-encoded phenylalanine. The earlier analysis of 500 to 600 of the donors excluded sequences that lacked an unambiguous match to a single V gene segment. In an earlier analysis of 587 of the donors, a V segment was called functional when productive rearrangements were above 56.7%, and segregating when the standard deviation between donors exceeded 5%. To diagnose cytomegalovirus status from the catalog of TCR beta chain sequences, a statistical classification framework was built. In a later analysis, TCR nucleotide sequences were compared against IMGT/GENE-DB human TR gene sequences so that V and J genes could be assigned. The TCRdist pipeline was used in a later analysis to assign CDR3 sequences and most-parsimonious VDJ recombination scenarios. In a later analysis, every TCR beta chain was defined by the combination of its CDR3 amino acid sequence and its V-gene family, and reads without a unique V-gene family were dropped. A later analysis removed 450 to 600 highly shared, low-generation-probability nucleotide sequences to deal with suspected cross-contamination and a sequencing artifact. For each public chain, a later analysis derived a clonal expansion index from normalized ranks of inferred template counts within each repertoire. Generation probabilities in a later analysis came from a VDJ recombination model fitted to out-of-frame rearrangements, and those results were checked against IGoR. A later analysis scored TCR-TCR, TCR-HLA and TCR-CMV co-occurrence with hypergeometric tests, applying a repertoire-size bias correction to TCR pairs. To estimate false discovery rates, a later analysis permuted the HLA or CMV assignments 20 times. A later analysis grouped co-occurring TCRs with DBSCAN, adding TCRdist sequence similarity when clustering within HLA-allele-positive subsets. Repertoires with fewer than 30,000 or more than 120,000 public chains were left out of co-occurrence clustering, as were a few repertoires with anomalous nucleotide sharing. Drawn from immuneACCESS, this table holds only the in-frame rearrangements with V and J called that TCRdb kept. Clones are partly lost; checked studies trace under half to an unresolved V gene and leave the rest unexplained. V and J calls and clone size come straight from that table; D and trimming were deduced from the DNA. Counted in this sample were 80,000 or so clones; approximately 60% of them appeared once. The biggest ten clones account for 3.5% to 4.5% of the sample.

This receptor was taken from a male donor in good health and CMV-seropositive. The sequence joins TRBV5-1 to TRBJ2-1; the central 12 bases match TRBD2. The sequenced material came from PBMCs. The base sequence is TGCGCCAGCAGCTTTCCCCCTAGCGGGGGGGACACCTACAATGAGCAGTTCTTC. Its amino acids are CASSFPPSGGDTYNEQFF. With the portions outside the CDR3 filled from the reference TRBV5-1 and TRBJ2-1 genes, the complete variable region becomes KAGVTQTPRYLIKTRGQQVTLSCSPISGHRSVSWYQQTPGQGLQFLFEYFSETQRNKGNFPGRFSGRQFSNSRSEMNVSTLELGDSALYLCASSFPPSGGDTYNEQFFGPGTRLTVL.